Below, 20 T cell receptor beta chains from the same sample are listed, as sequenced in a study of tumor and adjacent non-tumor tissue in lung cancer. The library came from three nested PCR rounds adapted from ARM-PCR protocols. TCRdb used MiXCR to reprocess the multiplex PCR reads, holding one entry per CDR3 protein. The sample holds approximately 140,000 distinct CDR3 sequences, around two thirds seen once. No cell sorting was done before RNA was extracted from the tissue. Sequenced input: lung tumor tissue. These receptors were taken from a man between 60 and 75 years old with small cell lung cancer.

The chain couples TRBV18 to TRBJ2-2; D ambiguous. Germline V gene lookup returns CDR1 KGHSH and CDR2 LQKENI. This CDR3 is 14 amino acids long. Trimming cost V 4 bases and J 6 bases, with 12 bases left between them. The CDR3 spells CASSLTHGPGELFF. The CDR3 DNA reads as TGTGCCAGCTCACTAACCCACGGGCCCGGGGAGCTGTTTTTT.

To note about this clonotype: A much bigger clone sits one base away, suggesting this may be a read error. The conserved phenylalanine or tryptophan is not found at the CDR3 terminus, so this likely reflects a read error. The chain couples TRBV6-1 to TRBJ2-7, with 9 bases aligning to TRBD1. Germline CDR1 MNHNS, CDR2 SASEGT. The CDR3 runs to 15 residues. Germline trimming cut 1 base from V and 6 bases from J; bases unmatched to any gene: 7. The CDR3 sequence is CASSEEGGTGREQYL. CDR3 nucleotides: TGTGCCAGCAGTGAAGAGGGGGGGACAGGGCGCGAGCAGTACTTA.

This clonotype has only a few counts. This could be a read error, since a much larger clone is one nucleotide away. This chain links TRBV12-3 or TRBV12-4 with TRBJ1-1; D possibly corresponds to TRBD1 (5 bases). The CDR3 is 13 residues long. Trimming shortened V by 6 bases and J by 5 bases, and 13 bases separated the two germline ends. The CDR3 nucleotides are TGTGCCAGCAGCCGAGTGGGGGGAACTGAAGCTTTCTTT. Encoded protein: CASSRVGGTEAFF.

V is TRBV29-1 and J is TRBJ1-1, with 10 bases aligning to TRBD1. V gave up 6 bases and J gave up 4 bases; unmatched junction bases: 5. This CDR3 is built from 13 residues. Germline-derived CDR1 and CDR2 are SQVTM and ANQGSEA. The CDR3: CSVGQGDPTEAFF. The CDR3 DNA is TGCAGCGTAGGACAGGGGGACCCCACTGAAGCTTTCTTT.

Comments on this clonotype: A single base separates this from a much larger clone, so it may be a read error. This sequence joins TRBV11-2 and TRBJ2-3, with unresolved D. V lost 3 bases and J lost 4, with 11 bases in between. Germline V CDR1 and CDR2: SGHAT, FQNNGV. CDR3 length: 14 residues. CDR3 region: CASSFVVGSDTQYF. CDR3 nucleotides: TGTGCCAGCAGCTTTGTGGTGGGATCAGATACGCAGTATTTT.

Points on this clonotype: This may be a read error, as it is one base from a much larger clone. V usage is TRBV6-5 and J usage is TRBJ1-1; weak D call: TRBD1 (6 bases). Germline lookup yields CDR1 MNHEY and CDR2 SVGAGI. V lost 6 bases, J lost 2 bases, and 13 bases lay in between. The CDR3 sequence is 14 residues long. The CDR3 protein is CASSFTGFNTEAFF. As DNA, the CDR3 is TGTGCCAGCAGCTTTACAGGGTTTAACACTGAAGCTTTCTTT.

With regard to this clonotype: The CDR3 does not close with the conserved phenylalanine or tryptophan, likely indicating a read error. The DNA for the CDR3 is TGTGCCAGCAGCTTAACTACAGCGGGGTACAATGAGCAGTTCTAC. Translating it yields CASSLTTAGYNEQFY. V usage is TRBV11-1 and J usage is TRBJ2-1, with 7 bases identical to TRBD2. CDR3 length: 15 residues. Per the germline V gene, CDR1 is SGHAT and CDR2 is FQDESV (reference sequence). Germline trimming cut 2 bases from V and 4 bases from J; bases unmatched to any gene: 5.

V usage is TRBV6-1 and J usage is TRBJ1-5, with 8 nucleotides matching TRBD1. Germline V gives CDR1 MNHNS, CDR2 SASEGT. This CDR3 has 16 residues. V lost 7 bases and J lost 4; bases outside the gene matches: 12. The CDR3: CASIVGTGKFNQPQHF. CDR3 DNA: TGTGCCAGCATTGTAGGGACAGGCAAATTTAATCAGCCCCAGCATTTT.

The chain recombines TRBV6-6 with TRBJ2-5, with D possibly being TRBD1 (5 bases). The CDR3 is 13 amino acids. The V end lost 7 bases, the J end lost 2 bases, and 11 bases lay between the germline ends. CDR1 MNHNY and CDR2 SVGAGI come from the germline V gene (reference sequence). CDR3 coding DNA: TGTGCCAGCATCGGACATTTGCAAGAGACCCAGTACTTC. This codes for CASIGHLQETQYF.

This clonotype was counted between two and nine times. A single base separates this from a much larger clone, so it may be a read error. The chain has TRBV6-1 and TRBJ1-1, with D unresolved. Germline lookup yields CDR1 MNHNS and CDR2 SASEGT. V was pared by 4 bases and J by 1 base, with 7 bases between. This CDR3 comprises 13 residues. The chain's CDR3 is CASSVVRNTEAFF. The CDR3 DNA reads as TGTGCCAGCAGTGTAGTGAGGAACACTGAAGCTTTCTTT.

To note about this clonotype: A single base separates this from a much larger clone, so it may be a read error. This sequence joins TRBV5-1 and TRBJ2-1, with TRBD2 matching over 7 bases. The V gene's germline CDR1 is SGHRS and CDR2 YFSETQ. CDR3 length: 11 residues. Written as DNA, the CDR3 is TGCGCCGGCAGCTTTAGCGGGGAGCAGTTCTTC. Translated: CAGSFSGEQFF.

This clonotype came up many times. The chain links TRBV10-3 to TRBJ1-5, with D tentatively TRBD1 (5 bases). The germline CDR1 and CDR2 sequences are ENHRY and SYGVKD. This CDR3 is built from 14 residues. With 3 bases removed from V and 8 bases from J, the gap between germline ends came to 14 bases. The CDR3 coding sequence is TGTGCCATCAGTGAACCGGGACCCTGGGAGCCCCAGCATTTT. This encodes CAISEPGPWEPQHF.

In regard to this clonotype: A clone one base away is much larger, so this may be a read error. V usage is TRBV12-3 or TRBV12-4 and J usage is TRBJ2-5; no clear D. The CDR3 runs to 13 residues. Deletions cut 6 bases from V and 3 bases from J, with 11 bases between. CDR3 in amino acids: CASRLFWEETQYF. The CDR3 nucleotides read TGTGCCAGCAGGCTCTTTTGGGAAGAGACCCAGTACTTC.

V usage is TRBV20-1 and J usage is TRBJ2-7; TRBD2 matches 9 bases. Per the germline V gene, CDR1 is DFQATT and CDR2 is SNEGSKA (reference sequence). V gave up 0 bases and J gave up 2 bases; unmatched junction bases: 2. This CDR3 comprises 14 residues. CDR3 sequence: CSARDKREAYEQYF. The DNA of the CDR3 is TGCAGTGCTAGAGATAAGCGGGAGGCCTACGAGCAGTACTTC.

V and J are TRBV11-3 and TRBJ2-2; D is uncertain. This CDR3 has 15 residues. Germline V CDR1 and CDR2: SGHNT, YENEEA. The V end was cut by 7 bases, the J end by 1 base, with 13 bases between. In nucleotides, the CDR3 is TGTGCCAGCACTCCCAGATCCCAGAACACCGGGGAGCTGTTTTTT. This gives the protein CASTPRSQNTGELFF.

The chain employs TRBV2 and TRBJ1-3; no clear D. CDR3 length equals 13 residues. Per germline, CDR1 SNHLY and CDR2 FYNNEI. Trimming shortened V by 6 bases and J by 4 bases, and 10 bases separated the two germline ends. The CDR3 is CASSPLEGNTIYF. The CDR3 DNA reads as TGTGCCAGCAGCCCTCTCGAAGGAAACACCATATATTTT.

As concerns this clonotype: The junction departs from germline at one end; a sequencing error may be responsible. The genes are TRBV29-1 and TRBJ2-1; weak D call: TRBD1 (6 bases). From germline, CDR1 is SQVTM and CDR2 ANQGSEA. The CDR3 spans 10 residues. CDR3 in amino acids: CSAGGNKQFF. The CDR3 nucleotides read TGCAGCGCTGGGGGCAATAAGCAGTTCTTC.

Worth noting for this clonotype: A junction end diverges from the germline sequence, so it may reflect a read error. This chain joins TRBV10-3 and TRBJ2-3; 8 positions agree with TRBD2. The CDR3 sequence is 14 residues long. The germline CDR1 and CDR2 sequences are ENHRY and SYGVKD. The CDR3 loop is CAISVREATYTRYF. The CDR3 DNA follows: TGTGCCATCAGTGTGCGGGAGGCAACTTATACGCGGTATTTT.

Worth noting for this clonotype: A clone one base away is much larger, so this may be a read error. The final CDR3 position lacks the conserved phenylalanine or tryptophan, pointing to a likely read error. The chain uses TRBV20-1 and TRBJ2-1, with D possibly matching TRBD1 (6 bases). The germline V and J ends were trimmed by 1 base and 8 bases, with 15 bases remaining between them. The CDR3 has 14 residues. CDR1 and CDR2 (germline): DFQATT, SNEGSKA (reference sequence). CDR3 nucleotide sequence: TGCAGTGCTAGAGGCCCCAGGGGTGGGGATGAGCAGTTCTTA. This translates into CSARGPRGGDEQFL.

On this clonotype: This likely comes from a read error, as the CDR3 has no conserved phenylalanine or tryptophan at its end. The DNA is omitted, as the CDR3 cannot be located on it reliably, and the CDR3 follows TCRdb's listing. The chain couples TRBV11-1 to TRBJ1-1; TRBD1, the table's D call, was not compared with the DNA. The CDR3 contains 13 residues when both ends are counted. Germline V lookup: CDR1 SGHAT, CDR2 FQDESV (reference sequence). The CDR3 here is CASSVTRGAETLL.